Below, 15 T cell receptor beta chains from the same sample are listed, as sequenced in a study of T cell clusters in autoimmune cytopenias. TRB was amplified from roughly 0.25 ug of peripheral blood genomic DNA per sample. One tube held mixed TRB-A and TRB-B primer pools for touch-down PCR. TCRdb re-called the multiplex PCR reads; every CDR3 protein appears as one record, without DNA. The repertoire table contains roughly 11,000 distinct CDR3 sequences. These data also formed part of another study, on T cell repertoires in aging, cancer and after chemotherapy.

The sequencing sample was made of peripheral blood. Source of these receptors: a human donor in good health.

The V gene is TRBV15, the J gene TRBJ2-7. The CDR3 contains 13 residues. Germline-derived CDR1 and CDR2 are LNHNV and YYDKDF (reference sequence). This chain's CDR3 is CATSRRGSYEQYF.

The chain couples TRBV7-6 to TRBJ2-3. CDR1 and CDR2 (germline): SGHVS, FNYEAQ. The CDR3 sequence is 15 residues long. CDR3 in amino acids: CASSLSGRSTDTQYF.

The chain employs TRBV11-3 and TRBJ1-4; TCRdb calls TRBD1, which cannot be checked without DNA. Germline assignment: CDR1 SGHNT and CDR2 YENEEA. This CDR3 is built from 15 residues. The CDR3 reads CASSTRTGSGEKLFF.

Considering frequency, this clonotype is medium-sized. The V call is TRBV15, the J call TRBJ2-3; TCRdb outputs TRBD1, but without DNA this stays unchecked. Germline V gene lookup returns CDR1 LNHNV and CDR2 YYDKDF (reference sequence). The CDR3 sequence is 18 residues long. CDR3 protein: CATSRGVSFGAATDTQYF. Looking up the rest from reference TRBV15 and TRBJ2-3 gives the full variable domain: DAMVIQNPRYQVTQFGKPVTLSCSQTLNHNVMYWYQQKSSQAPKLLFHYYDKDFNNEADTPDNFQSRRPNTSFCFLDIRSPGLGDTAMYLCATSRGVSFGAATDTQYFGPGTRLTVL.

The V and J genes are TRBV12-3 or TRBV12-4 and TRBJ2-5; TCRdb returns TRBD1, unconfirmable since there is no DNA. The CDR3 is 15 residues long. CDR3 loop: CASSHPKAGEETQYF.

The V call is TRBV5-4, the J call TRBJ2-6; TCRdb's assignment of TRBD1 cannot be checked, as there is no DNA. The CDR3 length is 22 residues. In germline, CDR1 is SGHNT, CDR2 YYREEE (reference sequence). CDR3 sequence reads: CASSLPLGDSSPASSGANVLTF.

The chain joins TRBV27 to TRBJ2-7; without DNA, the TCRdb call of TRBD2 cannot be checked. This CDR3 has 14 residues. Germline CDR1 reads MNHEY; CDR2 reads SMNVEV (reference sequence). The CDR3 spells CASRASGGAYEQYF.

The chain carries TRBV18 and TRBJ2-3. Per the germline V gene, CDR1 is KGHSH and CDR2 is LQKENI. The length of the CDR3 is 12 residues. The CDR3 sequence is CASSPIGDTQYF.

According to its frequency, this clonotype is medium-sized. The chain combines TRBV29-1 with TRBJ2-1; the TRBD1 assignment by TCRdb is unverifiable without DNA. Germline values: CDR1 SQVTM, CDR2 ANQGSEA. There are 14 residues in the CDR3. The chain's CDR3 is CSVTGTGGWNEQFF.

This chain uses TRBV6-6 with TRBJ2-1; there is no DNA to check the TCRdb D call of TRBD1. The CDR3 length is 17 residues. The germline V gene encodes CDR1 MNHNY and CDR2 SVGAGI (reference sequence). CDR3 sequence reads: CASSYSTGTGGPNEQFF.

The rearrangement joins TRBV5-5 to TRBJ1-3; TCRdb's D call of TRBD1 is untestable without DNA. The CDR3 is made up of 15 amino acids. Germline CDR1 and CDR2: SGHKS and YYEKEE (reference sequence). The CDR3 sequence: CASSLAPGGGNTIYF. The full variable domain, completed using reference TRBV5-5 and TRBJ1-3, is DAGVTQSPTHLIKTRGQQVTLRCSPISGHKSVSWYQQVLGQGPQFIFQYYEKEERGRGNFPDRFSARQFPNYSSELNVNALLLGDSALYLCASSLAPGGGNTIYFGEGSWLTVV.

CDR3 sequence reads: CASSPNTNSYEQYF. The V and J genes are TRBV6-2 or TRBV6-3 and TRBJ2-7. The germline V gene has CDR1 MNHEY and CDR2 SVGEGT. This CDR3 contains 14 residues.

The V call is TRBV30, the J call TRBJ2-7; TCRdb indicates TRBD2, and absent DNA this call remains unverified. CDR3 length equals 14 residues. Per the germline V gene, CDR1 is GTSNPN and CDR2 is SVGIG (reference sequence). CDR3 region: CAWSLVAGGVEQYF.

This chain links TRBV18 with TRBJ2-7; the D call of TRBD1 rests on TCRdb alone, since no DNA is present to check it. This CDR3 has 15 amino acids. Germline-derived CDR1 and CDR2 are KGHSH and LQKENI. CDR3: CASSRGQVNSYEQYF.

The CDR3 loop reads CASSRFGGAGSYGYTF. The rearrangement links TRBV5-6 to TRBJ1-2; TCRdb's D gene call, TRBD1, goes unchecked for lack of DNA. Germline-derived CDR1 and CDR2 are SGHDT and YYEEEE. This CDR3 comprises 16 residues.